The T cell receptor (beta chain) described here comes from a study of T cells after yellow fever vaccination (dated by TCRdb to between 2019 and 2020). As for the study more broadly: Memory subsets (EM, EMRA, CM and Tscm) were sorted on a BD FACS Aria III using CD3, CD45RA, CCR7 and CD95 staining. The SMART-Seq v4 Ultra Low Input RNA kit was used to prepare libraries from fractions with low cell numbers. To track T-cell clones before and after primary and booster YFV17D yellow fever vaccination, bulk TCR alpha and beta repertoires were sequenced longitudinally. Two healthy male donors, one aged 18 to 29 and one aged 30 to 40 years, made up the cohort. Bulk PBMC replicates and cell subsets were isolated from blood drawn at multiple timepoints before and after both primary and secondary immunization. Memory subsets were sorted on days 0, 15 and 45 and at 18 months following primary vaccination, and on days 0, 15 and 45 following the 30-year booster.

The intended sense of this specimen's treatment or condition label: live attenuated yellow fever vaccine strain. A standard Ficoll-Paque protocol was used to isolate PBMCs from peripheral blood. RNA from sorted memory subsets was extracted with the RNeasy Micro Kit. The germline V gene gives CDR1 as MDHEN and CDR2 as SYDVKM. The CDR3 goes from the cysteine to the valine over 13 residues. Just the 39-base CDR3 DNA is kept, in frame starting at base 1. A distance of 9 bases separates the germline ends of V and J, which lose 4 bases and 2 bases respectively. TCR cDNA was synthesized by 5'RACE template switching, through which a universal primer site and unique molecular identifiers were introduced. Priming for cDNA synthesis came from both the TCR alpha and TCR beta constant segments. Library amplification used two PCR steps, and the second PCR step added sample barcodes and sequencing adapters. Sequencing of the libraries was done on either Illumina HiSeq 2500 (2x100 bp) or NovaSeq (2x150 bp). The paper's data handling went like this. MIGEC handled demultiplexing of reads and collapsing into UMI consensus sequences, while MiXCR performed V(D)J alignment. Using edgeR on replicate PBMC samples, clonotypes were called vaccine-responding if FDR was below 0.01 and the log2 fold change was above 5 up to day 15. Each bulk clonotype received a CD4 or CD8 identity based on whether the sequenced CD4 or CD8 repertoire contained that clonotype at higher abundance. Clonotype frequencies in memory subsets were weighted by FACS-sorted cell numbers to estimate each clone's distribution across memory phenotypes. The raw public data were reprocessed by TCRdb itself: fastp quality trimming at Q25, MiXCR clonotype calling, in-frame beta chains only. Merged by CDR3 protein, the rows form single entries marked with the most common genes and DNA. These V and J calls derive from TCRdb rather than the authors' analysis. The sample contains roughly 32,000 distinct CDR3 sequences, 10% to 13% of them found a single time. The top ten clones comprise roughly 12% of the sample.

Broader findings and caveats from the paper: Computational filtering was needed because FACS-sorted repertoires could contain abundant contaminating clonotypes from the bulk population. The secondary T-cell response was found to be weaker but faster than the primary response, with a peak reached on day 5 rather than on day 15. In the sorted memory subsets on day 0, nearly all vaccine-responding clonotypes were below the level of detection. After the booster, most clones that had expanded after primary vaccination were detected again (over 95% of CD4 and around 88% of CD8), suggesting broad maintenance of memory. The study included only a couple of donors, which limits how far the findings can be generalized. A small fraction of clonotypes showed up in both the CD4 and CD8 compartments, probably as a result of convergent recombination.

Concerning this clonotype: One base away there is no much larger clone; base qualities are not given.

The input for sequencing was PBMCs, either bulk or a sorted T-cell subset (CD4+, CD8+, memory, or dextramer-sorted; not recorded which), taken around 16 days after the first yellow fever vaccination. The chain was built from TRBV28 and TRBJ2-7; TRBD2 is a possible D gene, resting on 5 matching bases. This receptor was taken from a man younger than 30 who received the YFV17D yellow fever vaccine. The sequence in DNA is TGTGCCAGCAGTTCGGGGATCGCCTACGAGCAGTACGTC. The encoded protein is CASSSGIAYEQYV.